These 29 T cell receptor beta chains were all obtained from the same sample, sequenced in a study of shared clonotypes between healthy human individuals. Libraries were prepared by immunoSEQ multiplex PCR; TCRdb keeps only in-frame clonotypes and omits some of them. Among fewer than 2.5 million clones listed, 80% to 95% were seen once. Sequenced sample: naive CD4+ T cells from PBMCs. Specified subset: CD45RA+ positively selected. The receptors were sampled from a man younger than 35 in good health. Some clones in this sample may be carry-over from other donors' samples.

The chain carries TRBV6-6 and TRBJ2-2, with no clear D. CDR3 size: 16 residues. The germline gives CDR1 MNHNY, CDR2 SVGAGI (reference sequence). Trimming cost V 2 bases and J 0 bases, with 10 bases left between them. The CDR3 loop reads CASSYRAPANTGELFF. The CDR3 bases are TGTGCCAGCAGTTACAGGGCCCCGGCGAACACCGGGGAGCTGTTTTTT.

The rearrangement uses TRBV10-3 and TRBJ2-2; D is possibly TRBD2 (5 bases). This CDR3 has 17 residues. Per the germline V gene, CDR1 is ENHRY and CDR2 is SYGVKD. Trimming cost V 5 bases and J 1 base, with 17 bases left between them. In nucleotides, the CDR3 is TGTGCCATCAGTAAAAGAGGACTGGATCAGAACACCGGGGAGCTGTTTTTT. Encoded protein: CAISKRGLDQNTGELFF.

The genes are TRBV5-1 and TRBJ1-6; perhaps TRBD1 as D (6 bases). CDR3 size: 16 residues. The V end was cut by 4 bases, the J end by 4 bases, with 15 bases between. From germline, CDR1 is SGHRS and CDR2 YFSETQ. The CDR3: CASSPADRSYNSPLHF. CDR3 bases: TGCGCCAGCAGCCCAGCCGACAGGAGTTATAATTCACCCCTCCACTTT.

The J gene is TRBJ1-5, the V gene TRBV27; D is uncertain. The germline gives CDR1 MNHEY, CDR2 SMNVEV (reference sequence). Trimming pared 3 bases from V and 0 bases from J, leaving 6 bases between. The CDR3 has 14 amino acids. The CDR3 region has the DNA TGTGCCAGCAGTTTTGCCGATAGCAATCAGCCCCAGCATTTT. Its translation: CASSFADSNQPQHF.

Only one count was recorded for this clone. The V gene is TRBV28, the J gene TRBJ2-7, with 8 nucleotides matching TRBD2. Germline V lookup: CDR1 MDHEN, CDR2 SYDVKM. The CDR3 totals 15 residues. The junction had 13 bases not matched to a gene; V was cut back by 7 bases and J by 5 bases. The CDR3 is CASTLSGGLWDEQYF. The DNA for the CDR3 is TGTGCCAGCACCCTGTCGGGGGGGCTTTGGGACGAGCAGTACTTC.

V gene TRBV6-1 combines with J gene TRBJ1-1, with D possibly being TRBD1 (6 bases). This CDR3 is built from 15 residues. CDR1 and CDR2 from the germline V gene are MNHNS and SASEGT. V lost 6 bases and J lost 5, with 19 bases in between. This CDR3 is CASRTLRGGWTEAFF. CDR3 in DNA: TGTGCCAGCAGGACCCTTAGGGGGGGGTGGACTGAAGCTTTCTTT.

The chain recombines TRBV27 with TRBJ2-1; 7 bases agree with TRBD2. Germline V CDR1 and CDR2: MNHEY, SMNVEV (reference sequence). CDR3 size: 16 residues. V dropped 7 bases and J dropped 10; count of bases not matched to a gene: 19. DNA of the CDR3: TGTGCCAGCAACCCGCCCCTAGCGGTTACTGGCAAGGAGCAGTTCTTC. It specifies CASNPPLAVTGKEQFF.

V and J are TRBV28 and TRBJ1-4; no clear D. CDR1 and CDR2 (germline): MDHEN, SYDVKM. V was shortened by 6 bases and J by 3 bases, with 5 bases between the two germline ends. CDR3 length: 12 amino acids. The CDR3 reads CASRAPNEKLFF. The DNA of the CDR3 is TGTGCCAGCAGGGCCCCTAATGAAAAACTGTTTTTT.

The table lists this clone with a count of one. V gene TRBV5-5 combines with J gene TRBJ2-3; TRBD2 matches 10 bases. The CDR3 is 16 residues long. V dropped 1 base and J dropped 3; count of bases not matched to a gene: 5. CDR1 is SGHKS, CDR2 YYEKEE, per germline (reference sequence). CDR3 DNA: TGTGCCAGCAGCTTGCTAGCGGGAGTCGGGACAGATACGCAGTATTTT. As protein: CASSLLAGVGTDTQYF.

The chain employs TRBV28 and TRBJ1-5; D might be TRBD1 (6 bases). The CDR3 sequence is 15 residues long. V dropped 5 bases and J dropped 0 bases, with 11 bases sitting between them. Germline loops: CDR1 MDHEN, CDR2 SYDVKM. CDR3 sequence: CASSRQGISNQPQHF. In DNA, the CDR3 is TGTGCCAGCAGTCGGCAGGGGATTAGCAATCAGCCCCAGCATTTT.

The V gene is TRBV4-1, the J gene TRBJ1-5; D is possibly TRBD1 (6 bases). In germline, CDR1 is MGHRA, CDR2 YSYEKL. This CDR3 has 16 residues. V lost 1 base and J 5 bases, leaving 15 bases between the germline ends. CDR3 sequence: CASSQGLATGHQPQHF. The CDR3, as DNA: TGCGCCAGCAGCCAAGGGTTGGCCACAGGGCATCAGCCCCAGCATTTT.

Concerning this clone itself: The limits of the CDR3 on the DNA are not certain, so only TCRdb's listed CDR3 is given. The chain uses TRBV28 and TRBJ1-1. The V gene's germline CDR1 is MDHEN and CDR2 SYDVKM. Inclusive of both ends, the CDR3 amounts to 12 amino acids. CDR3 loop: CASSSGRAEAFF.

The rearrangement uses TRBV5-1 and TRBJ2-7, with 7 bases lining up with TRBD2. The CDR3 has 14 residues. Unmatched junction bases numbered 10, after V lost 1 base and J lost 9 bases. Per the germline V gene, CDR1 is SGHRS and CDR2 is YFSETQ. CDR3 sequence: CASSLSSSGGGQYF. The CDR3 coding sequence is TGCGCCAGCAGCTTGTCTAGTTCGGGCGGGGGGCAGTACTTC.

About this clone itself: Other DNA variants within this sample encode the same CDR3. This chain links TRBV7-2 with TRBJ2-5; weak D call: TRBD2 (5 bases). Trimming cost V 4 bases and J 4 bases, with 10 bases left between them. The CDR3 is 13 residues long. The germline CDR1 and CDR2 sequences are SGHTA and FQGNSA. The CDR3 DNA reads TGTGCCAGCAGCTCCCTGGGGAGAGAGACCCAGTACTTC. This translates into CASSSLGRETQYF.

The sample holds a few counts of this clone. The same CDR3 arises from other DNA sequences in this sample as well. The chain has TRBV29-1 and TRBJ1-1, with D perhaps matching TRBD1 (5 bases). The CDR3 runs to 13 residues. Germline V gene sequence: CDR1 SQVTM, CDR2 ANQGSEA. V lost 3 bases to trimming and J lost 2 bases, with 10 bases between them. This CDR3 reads CSVDSGGNTEAFF. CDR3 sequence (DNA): TGCAGCGTTGACTCTGGGGGAAACACTGAAGCTTTCTTT.

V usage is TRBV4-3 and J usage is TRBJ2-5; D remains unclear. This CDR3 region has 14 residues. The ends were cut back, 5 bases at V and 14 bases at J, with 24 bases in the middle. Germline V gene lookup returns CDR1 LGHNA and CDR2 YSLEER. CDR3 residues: CASSTDSSGVRFYF. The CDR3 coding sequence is TGCGCCAGCAGCACCGATAGCTCGGGCGTTCGCTTTTACTTC.

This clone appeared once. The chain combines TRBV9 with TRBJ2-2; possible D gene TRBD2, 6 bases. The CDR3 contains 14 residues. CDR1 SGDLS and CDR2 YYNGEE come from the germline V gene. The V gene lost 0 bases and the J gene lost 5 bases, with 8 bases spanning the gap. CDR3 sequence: CASSVEGRTGELFF. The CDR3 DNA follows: TGTGCCAGCAGCGTAGAGGGGAGGACCGGGGAGCTGTTTTTT. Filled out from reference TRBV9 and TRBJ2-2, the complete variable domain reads DSGVTQTPKHLITATGQRVTLRCSPRSGDLSVYWYQQSLDQGLQFLIQYYNGEERAKGNILERFSAQQFPDLHSELNLSSLELGDSALYFCASSVEGRTGELFFGEGSRLTVL.

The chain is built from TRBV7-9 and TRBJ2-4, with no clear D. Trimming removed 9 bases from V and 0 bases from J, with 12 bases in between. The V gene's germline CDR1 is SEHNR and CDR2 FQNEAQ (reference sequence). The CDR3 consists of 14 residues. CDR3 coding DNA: TGTGCCAGTATGGACGGGCTAGCCAAAAACATTCAGTACTTC. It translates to CASMDGLAKNIQYF. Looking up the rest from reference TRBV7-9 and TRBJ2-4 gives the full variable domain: DTGVSQNPRHKITKRGQNVTFRCDPISEHNRLYWYRQTLGQGPEFLTYFQNEAQLEKSRLLSDRFSAERPKGSFSTLEIQRTEQGDSAMYLCASMDGLAKNIQYFGAGTRLSVL.

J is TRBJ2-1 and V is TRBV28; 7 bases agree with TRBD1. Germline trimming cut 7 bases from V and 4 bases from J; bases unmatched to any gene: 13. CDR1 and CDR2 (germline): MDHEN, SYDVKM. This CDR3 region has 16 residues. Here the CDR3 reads CASIGVKGQRYNEQFF. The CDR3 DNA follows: TGTGCCAGCATTGGGGTGAAGGGACAGAGATACAATGAGCAGTTCTTC. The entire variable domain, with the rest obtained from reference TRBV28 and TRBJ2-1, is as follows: DVKVTQSSRYLVKRTGEKVFLECVQDMDHENMFWYRQDPGLGLRLIYFSYDVKMKEKGDIPEGYSVSREKKERFSLILESASTNQTSMYLCASIGVKGQRYNEQFFGPGTRLTVL.

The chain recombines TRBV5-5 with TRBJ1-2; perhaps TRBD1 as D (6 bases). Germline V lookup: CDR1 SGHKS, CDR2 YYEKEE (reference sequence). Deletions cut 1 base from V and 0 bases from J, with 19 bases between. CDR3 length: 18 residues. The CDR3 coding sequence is TGTGCCAGCAGCTTGAGTCCTGGGGGGCCCCCCACTAACTATGGCTACACCTTC. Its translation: CASSLSPGGPPTNYGYTF. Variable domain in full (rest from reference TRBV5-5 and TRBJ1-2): DAGVTQSPTHLIKTRGQQVTLRCSPISGHKSVSWYQQVLGQGPQFIFQYYEKEERGRGNFPDRFSARQFPNYSSELNVNALLLGDSALYLCASSLSPGGPPTNYGYTFGSGTRLTVV.

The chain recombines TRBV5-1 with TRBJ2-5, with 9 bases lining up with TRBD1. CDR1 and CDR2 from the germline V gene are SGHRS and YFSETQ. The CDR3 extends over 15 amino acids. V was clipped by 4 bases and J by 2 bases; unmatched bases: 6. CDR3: CASSPDRGAQETQYF. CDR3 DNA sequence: TGCGCCAGCAGCCCGGACAGGGGCGCACAAGAGACCCAGTACTTC. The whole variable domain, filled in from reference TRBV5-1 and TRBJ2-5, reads KAGVTQTPRYLIKTRGQQVTLSCSPISGHRSVSWYQQTPGQGLQFLFEYFSETQRNKGNFPGRFSGRQFSNSRSEMNVSTLELGDSALYLCASSPDRGAQETQYFGPGTRLLVL.

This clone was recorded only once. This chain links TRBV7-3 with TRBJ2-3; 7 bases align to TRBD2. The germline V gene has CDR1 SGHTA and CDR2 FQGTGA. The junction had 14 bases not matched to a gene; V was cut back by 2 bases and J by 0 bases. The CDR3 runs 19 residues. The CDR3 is CASSLWGGGPITSTDTQYF. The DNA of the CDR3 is TGTGCCAGCAGCTTATGGGGGGGAGGACCTATCACTAGCACAGATACGCAGTATTTT.

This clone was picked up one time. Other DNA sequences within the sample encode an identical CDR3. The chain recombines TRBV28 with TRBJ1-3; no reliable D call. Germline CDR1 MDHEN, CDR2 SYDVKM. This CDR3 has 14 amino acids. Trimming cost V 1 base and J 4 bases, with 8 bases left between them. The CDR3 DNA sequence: TGTGCCAGCAGTTTATCGGCGGGGGGAAACACCATATATTTT. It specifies CASSLSAGGNTIYF.

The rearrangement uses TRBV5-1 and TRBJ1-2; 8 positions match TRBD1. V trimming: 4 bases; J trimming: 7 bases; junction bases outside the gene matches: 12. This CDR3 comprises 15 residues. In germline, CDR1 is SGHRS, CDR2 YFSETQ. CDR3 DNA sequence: TGCGCCAGCAGCAAGGGAGTTCAGGGGGCCTTTGGCTACACCTTC. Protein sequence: CASSKGVQGAFGYTF.

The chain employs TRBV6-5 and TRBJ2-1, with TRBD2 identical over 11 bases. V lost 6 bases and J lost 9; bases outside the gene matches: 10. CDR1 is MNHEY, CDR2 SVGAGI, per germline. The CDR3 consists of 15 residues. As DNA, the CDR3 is TGTGCCAGCAGAGCTAGCGGGAGGATCCACGGTGAGCAGTTCTTC. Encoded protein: CASRASGRIHGEQFF.

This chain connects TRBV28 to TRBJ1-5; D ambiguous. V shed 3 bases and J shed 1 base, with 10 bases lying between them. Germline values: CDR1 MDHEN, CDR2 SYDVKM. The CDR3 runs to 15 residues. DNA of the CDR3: TGTGCCAGCAGTTTCGAACCGGTGAGCAATCAGCCCCAGCATTTT. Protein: CASSFEPVSNQPQHF.

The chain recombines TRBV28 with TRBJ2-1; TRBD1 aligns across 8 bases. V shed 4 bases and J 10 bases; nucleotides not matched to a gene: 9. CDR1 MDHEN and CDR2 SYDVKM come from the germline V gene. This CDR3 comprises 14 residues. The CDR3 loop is CASSSGTGLVEQFF. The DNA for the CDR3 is TGTGCCAGCAGTTCTGGGACAGGACTTGTGGAGCAGTTCTTC.

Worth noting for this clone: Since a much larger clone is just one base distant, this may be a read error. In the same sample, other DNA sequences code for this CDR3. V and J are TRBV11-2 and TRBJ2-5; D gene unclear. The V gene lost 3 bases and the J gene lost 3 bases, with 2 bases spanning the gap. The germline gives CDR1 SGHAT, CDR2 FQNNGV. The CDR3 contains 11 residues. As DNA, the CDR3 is TGTGCCAGCAGCTTCAAAGAGACCCAGTACTTC. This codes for CASSFKETQYF.

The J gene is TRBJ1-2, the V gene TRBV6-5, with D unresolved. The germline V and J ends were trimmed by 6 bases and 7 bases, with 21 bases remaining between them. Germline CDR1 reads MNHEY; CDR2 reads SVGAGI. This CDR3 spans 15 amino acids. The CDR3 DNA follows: TGTGCCAGCAGATACGGTGGAACTAAAGACTCTGGCTACACCTTC. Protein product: CASRYGGTKDSGYTF.